This T cell receptor beta chain was obtained from a study of technical replicates of blood from several donors. The protocol was immunoSEQ multiplex PCR, while the TCRdb copy is restricted to in-frame clones and leaves out a portion. In the table there are tens of thousands of clones, roughly 92% of which are singletons. V was pared by 4 bases and J by 6 bases, with 9 bases of the junction left unmatched. The germline CDR1 and CDR2 sequences are SGDLS and YYNGEE. The CDR3 covers 15 residues. Input material: T cells isolated from PBMCs. This TCR derives from a human donor in good health. The chain combines TRBV9 with TRBJ2-3; 9 bases align to TRBD2. CDR3 region: CASSLEVAGVDTQYF. CDR3 coding DNA: TGTGCCAGCAGCCTAGAAGTAGCGGGAGTGGATACGCAGTATTTT.